The sequence of this T cell receptor beta chain was determined in a study of response to subunit inactivated influenza vaccine. Study-level points and caveats: Few additional T cells are recruited per seasonal influenza vaccination, authors suggested.

About this clonotype itself: What it recognizes is unknown.

The CDR3 contains 15 residues. V was clipped by 3 bases and J by 8 bases; unmatched bases: 8. TCRdb called the RT-PCR reads again in MiXCR, with one record for every CDR3 protein. The table has around 530,000 distinct CDR3 sequences, 16% seen once; the top ten hold 2.5% to 3.5%. The chain combines TRBV12-3 or TRBV12-4 with TRBJ2-3, with TRBD2 identical over 10 bases. The source was CD4+ T cells sorted from PBMCs, collected around 2 years after vaccination. The clonotype was recovered from a man between 50 and 70 years old who received an inactivated influenza vaccine. The CDR3 loop is CASSFASGGPGTQYF. The CDR3 bases are TGTGCCAGCAGTTTTGCTAGCGGGGGCCCAGGTACGCAGTATTTT.